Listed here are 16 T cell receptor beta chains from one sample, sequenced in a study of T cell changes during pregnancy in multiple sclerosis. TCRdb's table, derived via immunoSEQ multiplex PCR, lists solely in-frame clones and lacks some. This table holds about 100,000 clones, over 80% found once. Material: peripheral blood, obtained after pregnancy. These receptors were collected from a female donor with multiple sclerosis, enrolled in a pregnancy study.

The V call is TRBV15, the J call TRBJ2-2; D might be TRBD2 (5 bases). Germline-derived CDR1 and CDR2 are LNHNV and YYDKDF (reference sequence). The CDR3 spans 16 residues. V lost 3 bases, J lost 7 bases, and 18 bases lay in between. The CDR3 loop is CATSSHEGGKIGELFF. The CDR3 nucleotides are TGTGCCACCAGCAGCCACGAGGGTGGGAAAATCGGGGAGCTGTTTTTT. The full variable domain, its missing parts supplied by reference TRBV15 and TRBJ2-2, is DAMVIQNPRYQVTQFGKPVTLSCSQTLNHNVMYWYQQKSSQAPKLLFHYYDKDFNNEADTPDNFQSRRPNTSFCFLDIRSPGLGDTAMYLCATSSHEGGKIGELFFGEGSRLTVL.

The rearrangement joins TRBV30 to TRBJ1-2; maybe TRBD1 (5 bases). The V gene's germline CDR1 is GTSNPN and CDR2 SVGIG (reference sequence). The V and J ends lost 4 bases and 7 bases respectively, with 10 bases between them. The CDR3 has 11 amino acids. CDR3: CAWTGGGGYTF. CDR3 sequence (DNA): TGTGCCTGGACCGGGGGGGGTGGCTACACCTTC.

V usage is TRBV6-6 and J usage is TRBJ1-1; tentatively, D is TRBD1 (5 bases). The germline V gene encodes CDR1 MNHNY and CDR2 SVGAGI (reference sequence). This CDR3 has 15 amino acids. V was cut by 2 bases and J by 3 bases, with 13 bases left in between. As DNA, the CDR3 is TGTGCCAGCAGTTACCGGCAGGGTTTGGACACTGAAGCTTTCTTT. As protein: CASSYRQGLDTEAFF.

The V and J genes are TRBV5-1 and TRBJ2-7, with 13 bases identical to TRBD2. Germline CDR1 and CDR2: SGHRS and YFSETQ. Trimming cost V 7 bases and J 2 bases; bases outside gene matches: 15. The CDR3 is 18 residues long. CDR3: CASAKGLAGVGFAYEQYF. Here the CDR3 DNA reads TGCGCCAGCGCCAAAGGACTAGCGGGAGTGGGTTTCGCCTACGAGCAGTACTTC.

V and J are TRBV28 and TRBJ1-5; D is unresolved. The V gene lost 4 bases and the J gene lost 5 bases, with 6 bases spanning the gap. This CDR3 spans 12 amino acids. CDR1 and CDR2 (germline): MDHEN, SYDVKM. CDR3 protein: CASSSSYQPQHF. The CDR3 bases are TGTGCCAGCAGTTCCTCCTATCAGCCCCAGCATTTT.

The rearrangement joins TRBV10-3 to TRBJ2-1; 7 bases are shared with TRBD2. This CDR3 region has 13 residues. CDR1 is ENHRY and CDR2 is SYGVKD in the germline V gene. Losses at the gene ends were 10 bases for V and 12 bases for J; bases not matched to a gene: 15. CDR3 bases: TGTGCCACTTCCGGGACTACCGCGAGTTGGCAGTTCTTC. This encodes CATSGTTASWQFF.

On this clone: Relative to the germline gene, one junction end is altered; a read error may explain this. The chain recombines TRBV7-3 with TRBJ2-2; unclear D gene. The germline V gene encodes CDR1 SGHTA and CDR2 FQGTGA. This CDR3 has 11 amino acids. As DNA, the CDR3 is TGTGCCAGCAGCCTAACCGGGGAGCTGTTTTTT. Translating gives CASSLTGELFF.

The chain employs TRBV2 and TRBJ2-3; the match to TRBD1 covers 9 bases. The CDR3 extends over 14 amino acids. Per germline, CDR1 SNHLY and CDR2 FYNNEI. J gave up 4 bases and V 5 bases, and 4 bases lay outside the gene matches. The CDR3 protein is CASSWGQGADTQYF. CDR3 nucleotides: TGTGCCAGCAGTTGGGGACAGGGTGCAGATACGCAGTATTTT.

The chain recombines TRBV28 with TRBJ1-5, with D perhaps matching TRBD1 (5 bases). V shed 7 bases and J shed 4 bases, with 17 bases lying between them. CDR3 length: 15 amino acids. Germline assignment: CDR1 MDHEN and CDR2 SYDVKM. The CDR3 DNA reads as TGTGCCAGCACCCCATTAGGGGTCGGGAATCAGCCCCAGCATTTT. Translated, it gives CASTPLGVGNQPQHF. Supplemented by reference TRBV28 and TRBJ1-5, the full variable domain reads DVKVTQSSRYLVKRTGEKVFLECVQDMDHENMFWYRQDPGLGLRLIYFSYDVKMKEKGDIPEGYSVSREKKERFSLILESASTNQTSMYLCASTPLGVGNQPQHFGDGTRLSIL.

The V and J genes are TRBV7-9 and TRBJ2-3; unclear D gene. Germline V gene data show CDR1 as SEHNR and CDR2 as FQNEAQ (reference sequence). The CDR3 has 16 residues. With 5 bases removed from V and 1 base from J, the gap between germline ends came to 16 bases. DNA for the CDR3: TGTGCCAGCAGCCTCACGACTCGGCCCCGCACAGATACGCAGTATTTT. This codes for CASSLTTRPRTDTQYF.

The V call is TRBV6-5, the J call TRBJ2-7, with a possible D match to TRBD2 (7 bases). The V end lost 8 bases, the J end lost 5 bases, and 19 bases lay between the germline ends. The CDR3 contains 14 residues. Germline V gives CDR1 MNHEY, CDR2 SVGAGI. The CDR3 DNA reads TGTGCCAGCTCCCGCTCGGGGAGGGGGAACGAGCAGTACTTC. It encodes CASSRSGRGNEQYF.

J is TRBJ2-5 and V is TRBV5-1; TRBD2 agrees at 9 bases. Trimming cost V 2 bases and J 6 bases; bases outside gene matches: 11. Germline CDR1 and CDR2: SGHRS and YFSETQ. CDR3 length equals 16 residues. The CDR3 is CASSLLAGASAQTQYF. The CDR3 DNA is TGCGCCAGCAGCTTATTAGCGGGAGCGAGTGCGCAGACCCAGTACTTC.

The CDR3 spells CASGATGGSGNTIYF. The CDR3 region has the DNA TGTGCCAGCGGCGCCACAGGGGGCTCTGGAAACACCATATATTTT. The chain employs TRBV6-1 and TRBJ1-3, with TRBD1 matching 8 bases. The CDR3 sequence is 15 residues long. Looked up from germline, CDR1 is MNHNS and CDR2 is SASEGT. V was clipped by 8 bases and J by 0 bases; unmatched bases: 6.

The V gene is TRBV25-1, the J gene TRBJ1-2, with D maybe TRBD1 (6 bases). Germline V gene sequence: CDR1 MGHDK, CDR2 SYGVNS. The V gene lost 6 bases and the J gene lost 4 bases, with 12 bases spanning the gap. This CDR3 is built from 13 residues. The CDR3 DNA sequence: TGTGCCAGCAGGGACAGAACCTTCTATGGCTACACCTTC. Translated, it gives CASRDRTFYGYTF.

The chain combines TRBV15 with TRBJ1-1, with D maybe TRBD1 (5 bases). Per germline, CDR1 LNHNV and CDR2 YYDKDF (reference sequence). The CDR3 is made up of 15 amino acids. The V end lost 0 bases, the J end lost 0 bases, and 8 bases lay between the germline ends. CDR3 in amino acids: CATSREQAMNTEAFF. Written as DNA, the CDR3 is TGTGCCACCAGCAGAGAACAGGCCATGAACACTGAAGCTTTCTTT.

The CDR3 DNA reads as TGCAGCGGGGGGGACAGGGGGGAAGCTTTCTTT. Its translation is CSGGDRGEAFF. The chain carries TRBV29-1 and TRBJ1-1; 11 bases match TRBD1. V shed 7 bases and J 8 bases; nucleotides not matched to a gene: 3. This CDR3 comprises 11 residues. Germline V lookup: CDR1 SQVTM, CDR2 ANQGSEA.